This T cell receptor (beta chain) was sequenced for a study of blood T cell repertoires in COVID-19. Enrolled during active infection, Seattle patients were then followed longitudinally. CDR3 length equals 14 residues. Per the germline V gene, CDR1 is SGHRS and CDR2 is YFSETQ. Trimming took 5 bases from V and 0 from J, leaving 11 bases between them. Authors' data handling: Reference gene primer amplification gave estimated nucleated cell counts. Clones were read by immunoSEQ multiplex PCR, and TCRdb kept only the in-frame ones, dropping some. V and J calls plus clone size are reproduced from that table; the DNA served to infer D and trimming. The table lists tens of thousands of clones, roughly nine tenths of them singletons.

The sequencing sample was made of peripheral blood. This chain links TRBV5-1 with TRBJ1-1; maybe TRBD1 (5 bases). The receptor comes from a man aged 60-69 years with COVID-19, enrolled during active disease. The CDR3: CASRPKTVNTEAFF. The CDR3 bases are TGCGCCAGCAGACCGAAGACAGTGAACACTGAAGCTTTCTTT.